This T cell receptor beta chain was sequenced for a study of blood T cell repertoires in COVID-19. CDR1 is MNHNS and CDR2 is SASEGT in the germline V gene. After removal of 4 bases from V and 0 bases from J, the junction contained 10 bases not matched to a gene. CDR3 length: 20 amino acids. Some clones are missing from TCRdb's copy, which holds only in-frame ones; the method was immunoSEQ multiplex PCR. This table has some 200,000 clones, around 82% appearing once. The sample consisted of peripheral blood. This TCR was sampled from a woman aged 70-85 years with acute or convalescent COVID-19. The V gene is TRBV6-1, the J gene TRBJ2-6, with 12 bases that match TRBD2. The CDR3: CASSVLRLAGGSSGANVLTF. CDR3 coding DNA: TGTGCCAGCAGTGTCCTTAGGCTAGCGGGGGGGAGCTCTGGGGCCAACGTCCTGACTTTC.